This T cell receptor beta chain originates from a study of early T cells in non-severe SARS-CoV-2 infection. About the study: Alpha and beta chains were unpaired, from unsorted whole-blood bulk RNA.

Study results and caveats: Matching results from VDJdb favored anti-spike CD8 responses, leaving private and CD4 specificities undetected.

V dropped 4 bases and J dropped 9 bases, with 17 bases sitting between them. Germline V gives CDR1 KGHDR, CDR2 SFDVKD. The CDR3 is 14 residues long. To note about this clonotype: Antigen: not known.

cDNA molecules, individually, were tagged with unique molecular identifiers. One entry per CDR3 protein results from TCRdb running MiXCR on the 5' RACE reads. Here the sample spans 70,000 or so distinct CDR3 sequences, roughly 13% being singletons. J is TRBJ1-2 and V is TRBV24-1; no clear D gene. The sequence was obtained from an adult who was a healthcare worker with PCR-confirmed SARS-CoV-2 infection or an uninfected control (not recorded which). The sequenced material came from whole blood. The CDR3 DNA reads as TGTGCCACCAGTGAACCACCGAGGGTCTTGAGCTACACCTTC. It translates to CATSEPPRVLSYTF.